This T cell receptor (beta chain) was identified during a study of T-cell memory formation after mild COVID-19. The CDR3 spans 13 residues. The V gene's germline CDR1 is SEHNR and CDR2 FQNEAQ (reference sequence). The ends were cut back, 8 bases at V and 0 bases at J, with 10 bases in the middle. TCRdb passed the 5' RACE reads through MiXCR, listing each CDR3 protein once. This sample yields 150,000 to 200,000 distinct CDR3 sequences, of which around a sixth are seen a single time; roughly 3.9% belongs to the top ten. This chain joins TRBV7-9 and TRBJ1-2; D is possibly TRBD1 (6 bases). The TCR originated in a man aged 18-30 years who had mild COVID-19 (a few samples of this study predate the infection). Cell type and time point are not known. Sequencing used PBMCs or a T cell subset sorted from them (not recorded which). CDR3 sequence: CASLGTTNYGYTF. For the CDR3, the DNA is TGTGCCAGCCTCGGGACAACTAACTATGGCTACACCTTC. Together with reference TRBV7-9 and TRBJ1-2, the CDR3 gives the full variable domain: DTGVSQNPRHKITKRGQNVTFRCDPISEHNRLYWYRQTLGQGPEFLTYFQNEAQLEKSRLLSDRFSAERPKGSFSTLEIQRTEQGDSAMYLCASLGTTNYGYTFGSGTRLTVV.